These T cell receptor beta chains were read from a single sample in a study of blood T cell repertoires in COVID-19. Profiling relied on immunoSEQ multiplex PCR, and the TCRdb table lists in-frame clones only, not all of them. The sample contains approximately 230,000 clones, about 91% of which appear only once. Input material: peripheral blood. The source of these receptors is a man older than 75 with acute or convalescent COVID-19. The CDR3 runs from the conserved cysteine through the conserved F or W. D genes are given only for firm matches.

CASSPRAGNYGYTF TGTGCCAGCAGCCCCCGTGCAGGGAACTATGGCTACACCTTC TRBJ1-2 TRBV6-6 .
CASSFSTGLSVIYEQFF TGTGCCAGCAGTTTTTCCACAGGGTTAAGTGTTATTTATGAGCAGTTCTTC TRBJ2-1 TRBV6-2/TRBV6-3 .
CASSLTGGRETQYF TGCGCCAGCAGCCTCACGGGAGGCAGGGAGACCCAGTACTTC TRBJ2-5 TRBV4-3 TRBD2
CASSLRTGGLNEKLFF TGTGCCAGCAGCCTCCGGACAGGGGGCCTGAATGAAAAACTGTTTTTT TRBJ1-4 TRBV3-1/TRBV3-2 TRBD1
CATSDPGTSGRDEQFF TGTGCCACCAGTGACCCCGGGACTAGCGGGAGGGATGAGCAGTTCTTC TRBJ2-1 TRBV24-1 TRBD2
CASPTDLGPRETATNEKLFF TGCGCCAGCCCGACCGACCTTGGGCCCAGGGAAACTGCAACTAATGAAAAACTGTTTTTT TRBJ1-4 TRBV5-1 .
CAIRAGEKLFF TGTGCCATTCGCGCTGGTGAAAAACTGTTTTTT TRBJ1-4 TRBV18 .
CASKGGLMNTEAFF TGTGCCAGCAAGGGGGGGCTAATGAACACTGAAGCTTTCTTT TRBJ1-1 TRBV28 .
CATSIAGGNNEQYF TGTGCCACCAGTATCGCGGGAGGGAACAACGAGCAGTACTTC TRBJ2-7 TRBV24-1 TRBD2
CASHYASGSSETQYF TGTGCCAGCCACTATGCTAGCGGGAGCTCAGAGACCCAGTACTTC TRBJ2-5 TRBV2 TRBD2
CASSLGTSGVWQTQYF TGTGCCAGCAGCTTGGGGACTAGCGGGGTCTGGCAGACCCAGTACTTC TRBJ2-5 TRBV5-4 TRBD2
CASSGGHSTDTQYF TGCGCCAGCAGCGGCGGGCATAGCACAGATACGCAGTATTTT TRBJ2-3 TRBV4-3 .
CASSQKQGISTEAFF TGTGCCAGCAGCCAAAAACAGGGAATCTCCACTGAAGCTTTCTTT TRBJ1-1 TRBV14 .
CASSFRASLNEQFF TGTGCCAGCAGCTTTCGGGCTAGCCTCAATGAGCAGTTCTTC TRBJ2-1 TRBV7-8 .
CASSIVQGAATNYGYTF TGTGCCAGTAGTATCGTTCAGGGGGCGGCAACTAACTATGGCTACACCTTC TRBJ1-2 TRBV19 TRBD1
CASSDGDRYQPQHF TGTGCCAGCAGTGACGGGGACAGGTATCAGCCCCAGCATTTT TRBJ1-5 TRBV2 TRBD1
CASSPGQGAGETQYF TGTGCCAGCAGCCCCGGACAGGGGGCAGGGGAGACCCAGTACTTC TRBJ2-5 TRBV7-9 TRBD1
CATDKGQRTGELFF TGTGCCACAGACAAGGGACAAAGGACCGGGGAGCTGTTTTTT TRBJ2-2 TRBV6-5 .
CASSQGTGRVETQYF TGTGCCAGCAGCCAGGGGACAGGGCGGGTAGAGACCCAGTACTTC TRBJ2-5 TRBV3-1/TRBV3-2 TRBD1
CSVGGFYGYGYTF TGCAGCGTTGGCGGGTTTTACGGCTATGGCTACACCTTC TRBJ1-2 TRBV29-1 .
CASSKERRDEQFF TGTGCCAGTTCGAAGGAGAGGAGGGATGAGCAGTTCTTC TRBJ2-1 TRBV19 .
CASSLVDGGTDEQYF TGTGCCAGCAGCTTAGTGGACGGAGGAACGGACGAGCAGTACTTC TRBJ2-7 TRBV7-8 .
CATSGRAGVGYEQFF TGTGCCACCAGCGGTAGAGCGGGGGTTGGCTATGAGCAGTTCTTC TRBJ2-1 TRBV15 TRBD2
CASSPRIDSEPYGYTF TGTGCCAGCTCACCGCGTATCGACAGTGAACCTTATGGCTACACCTTC TRBJ1-2 TRBV18 .